A selection of T cell receptor beta chains follows, all from one sample in a study of T cells in Graves' hyperthyroidism and ophthalmopathy. Using its own MiXCR run on the multiplex PCR reads, TCRdb lists one record per CDR3 protein. The table shows roughly 180,000 distinct CDR3 sequences, with more than 15% occurring only once. Material for sequencing was blood. The origin of the receptors is a woman aged 50 to 60 with Graves' hyperthyroidism. The CDR3 runs from the conserved cysteine through the conserved F or W. D genes are given only for firm matches. Clone size is stated in some rows and not others, as once, few, many or a class when expanded.

clone_size	v_call	cdr3_length	d_call	j_call	cdr3_nt	cdr3_aa
many	TRBV29-1	12	-	TRBJ2-1	TGCAGCGTTGAAGAATGGACTAATCTGCAGTTCTTC	CSVEEWTNLQFF
many	TRBV20-1	15	-	TRBJ1-5	TGCAGTGCTAGAGACCGGACACAGAGCAATCAGCCCCAGCATTTT	CSARDRTQSNQPQHF
many	TRBV28	11	-	TRBJ2-7	TGTGCCACCGGGGAGGCGTACGAGCAGTACTTC	CATGEAYEQYF
-	TRBV24-1	17	TRBD1	TRBJ2-3	TGTGCCACCAGTGATCCCCTAGGACAGGGGAGCACAGATACGCAGTATTTT	CATSDPLGQGSTDTQYF
many	TRBV28	14	-	TRBJ2-7	TGTGCCAGCAGACCACTTGAAGGGGTTTACGAGCAGTACTTC	CASRPLEGVYEQYF
many	TRBV2	14	TRBD2	TRBJ2-7	TGTGCCAGCAGTGAGTTCCTAGCGGGGCGTGAGCAGTACTTC	CASSEFLAGREQYF
-	TRBV30	15	TRBD2	TRBJ2-1	TGTGCCTGGAGTGTACTTAGCGGGAGAGGGAATGAGCAGTTCTTC	CAWSVLSGRGNEQFF
many	TRBV7-8	18	TRBD2	TRBJ2-3	TGTGCCAGCAGCTTAGCGCCCCCGGGACTAGCAATCCCAGATACGCAGTATTTT	CASSLAPPGLAIPDTQYF
-	TRBV18	15	TRBD1	TRBJ1-1	TGTGCCAGCTCACCACAGGGACAGGGGGCGTCTGAAGCTTCCTTT	CASSPQGQGASEASF
-	TRBV9	15	TRBD2	TRBJ2-7	TGTGCCAGCAGCACCGGGACTAGCGGGTCCTACGAGCAGTACTTC	CASSTGTSGSYEQYF
many	TRBV10-3	13	-	TRBJ1-1	TGTGCCACCTCAGGGAATGAGGCACTGAAAGCTTTCTTT	CATSGNEALKAFF
many	TRBV2	15	-	TRBJ1-6	TGTGCCAGCAGTGAGCAGAGCTCCTATAATTCACCCCTCCACTTT	CASSEQSSYNSPLHF
many	TRBV12-3/TRBV12-4	18	TRBD1	TRBJ1-5	TGTGCCAGCAGTTTTCGCCTCGGGACAGGGTTAAGCAATCAGCCCCAGCATTTT	CASSFRLGTGLSNQPQHF
many	TRBV18	13	-	TRBJ1-2	TGTGCCAGCTCCCAGGGACTTGGATCGGGCTACACCTTC	CASSQGLGSGYTF
many	TRBV19	16	-	TRBJ1-5	TGTGCCAGTAGTATAGGGCAGGGCTCGAGCAATCAGCCCCAGCATTTT	CASSIGQGSSNQPQHF
many	TRBV24-1	13	-	TRBJ1-3	TGTGCCACCAGTGACCCCTCTGGAAACACCATATATTTT	CATSDPSGNTIYF
many	TRBV20-1	14	-	TRBJ2-1	TGCAGTGCAGCTACTTCCTCAGGGTTCCATGAGCAGTTCTTC	CSAATSSGFHEQFF
few	TRBV6-2/TRBV6-3	13	-	TRBJ2-2	TGTGCCAGCAGGCGCCAGGGTAACGGGGAGCTGTTTTTT	CASRRQGNGELFF
many	TRBV6-4	14	-	TRBJ1-1	TGTGCCAGCAGTGACGAGGAAGGCGGGACTGAAGCTTTCTTT	CASSDEEGGTEAFF
many	TRBV20-1	11	-	TRBJ2-5	TGCAGTGCAAGGTACCAAGAGACCCAGTACTTC	CSARYQETQYF
many	TRBV20-1	14	TRBD1	TRBJ2-5	TGCAGTGCCAGCCGGGACAGGGGGGAGGGGACCCAGTACTTC	CSASRDRGEGTQYF
few	TRBV5-6	16	-	TRBJ2-7	TGTGCCAGCAGCTTGGTCCCCGCAGGGGACTCCTACGAGCAGTACTTC	CASSLVPAGDSYEQYF
-	TRBV12-5	14	-	TRBJ1-4	TGTGCTAGTTCGCTGAGGGCGGTGGGGGAAAAACTGTTTTTT	CASSLRAVGEKLFF
-	TRBV19	15	TRBD1	TRBJ2-4	TGTGCCAGTAGTAGTACAGGGGCCGTCGAAAACATTCAGTACTTC	CASSSTGAVENIQYF
many	TRBV6-5	15	-	TRBJ1-5	TGTGCCAGCAGTTACGAGGCAGATAGCAATCAGCCCCAGCATTTT	CASSYEADSNQPQHF
many	TRBV7-3	14	-	TRBJ2-1	TGTGCCAGCAGCTTAGGGCTAGCAGGCAATGAGCAGTTCTTC	CASSLGLAGNEQFF
few	TRBV20-1	13	-	TRBJ1-1	TGCAGTGCTGCAGACACCATGAACACTGAAGCTTTCTTT	CSAADTMNTEAFF
many	TRBV10-1	17	TRBD1	TRBJ2-2	TGCGCCAGCAGTGACCCCTTCGGGACAGGTCGGGCCGGGGAGCTGTTTTTT	CASSDPFGTGRAGELFF